The present T cell receptor beta chain was sequenced within a study of CD8 T cells in Susac syndrome. Notes on this clonotype: Its matching antigen is unknown.

When the RNA was reverse transcribed, random hexamers were used with an input of roughly 0.5 to 1 ug. Across 54 Vbeta and 13 Jbeta, TCR beta CDR3 was amplified with immunoSEQ multiplex PCR. TCRdb recomputed calls from the immunoSEQ multiplex PCR reads with MiXCR, one row per CDR3 protein. Of approximately 74,000 distinct CDR3 sequences listed, 85% to 95% are singletons. Study-level points and caveats: A relatively small number of individuals underwent TCR sequencing and HLA analysis.

Trimming removed 0 bases from V and 2 bases from J, with 6 bases in between. CDR3 length: 14 amino acids. The genes are TRBV12-3 or TRBV12-4 and TRBJ2-3; unclear D gene. This sequence was found in a human donor with Susac syndrome. The sample was CD4+ T cells from PBMCs. The DNA of the CDR3 is TGTGCCAGCAGTTTAGCCCTAGTCACAGATACGCAGTATTTT. The encoded protein is CASSLALVTDTQYF.